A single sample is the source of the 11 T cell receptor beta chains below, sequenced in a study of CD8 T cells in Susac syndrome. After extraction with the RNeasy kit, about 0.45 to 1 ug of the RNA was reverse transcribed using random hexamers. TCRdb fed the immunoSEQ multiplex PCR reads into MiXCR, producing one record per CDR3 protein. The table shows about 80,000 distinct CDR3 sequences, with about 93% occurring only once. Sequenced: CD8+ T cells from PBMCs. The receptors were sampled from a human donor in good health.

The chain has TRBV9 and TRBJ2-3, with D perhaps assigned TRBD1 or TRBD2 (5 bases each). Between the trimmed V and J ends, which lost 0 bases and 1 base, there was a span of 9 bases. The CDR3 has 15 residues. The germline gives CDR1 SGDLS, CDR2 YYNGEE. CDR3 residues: CASSVEGRGTDTQYF. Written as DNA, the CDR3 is TGTGCCAGCAGCGTAGAGGGGCGGGGCACAGATACGCAGTATTTT.

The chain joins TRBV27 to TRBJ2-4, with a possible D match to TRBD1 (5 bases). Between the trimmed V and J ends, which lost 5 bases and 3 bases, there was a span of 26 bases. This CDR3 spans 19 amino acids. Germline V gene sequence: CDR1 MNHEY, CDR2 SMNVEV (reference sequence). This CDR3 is CASSQVGRVRFVGKNIQYF. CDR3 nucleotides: TGTGCCAGCAGTCAGGTGGGCAGGGTGCGCTTCGTTGGCAAAAACATTCAGTACTTC.

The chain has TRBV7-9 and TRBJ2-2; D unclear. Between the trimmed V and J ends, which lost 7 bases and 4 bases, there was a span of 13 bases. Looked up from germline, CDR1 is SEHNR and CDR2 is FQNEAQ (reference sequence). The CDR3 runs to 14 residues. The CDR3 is CASTPYASTGELFF. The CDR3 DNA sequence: TGTGCCAGCACCCCTTACGCCAGCACCGGGGAGCTGTTTTTT.

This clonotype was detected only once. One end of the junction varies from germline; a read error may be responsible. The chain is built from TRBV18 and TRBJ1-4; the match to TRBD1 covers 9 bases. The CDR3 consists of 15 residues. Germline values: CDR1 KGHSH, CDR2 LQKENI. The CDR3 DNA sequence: TGTGCCAGCTCATCACCCCGGGACAGGGCTGAAAAACTGTTTTTT. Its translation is CASSSPRDRAEKLFF.

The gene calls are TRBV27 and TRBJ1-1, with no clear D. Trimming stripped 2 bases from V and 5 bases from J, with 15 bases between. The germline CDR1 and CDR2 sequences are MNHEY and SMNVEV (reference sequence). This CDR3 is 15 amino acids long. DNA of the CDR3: TGTGCCAGCAGTTTAAGGCAGGACCAGGAGACTGAAGCTTTCTTT. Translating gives CASSLRQDQETEAFF.

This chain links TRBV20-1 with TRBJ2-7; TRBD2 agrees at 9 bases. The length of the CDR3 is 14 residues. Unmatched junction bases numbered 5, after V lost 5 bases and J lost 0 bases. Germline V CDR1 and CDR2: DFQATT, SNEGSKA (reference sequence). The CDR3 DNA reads TGCAGTGCTTCCGGGACTAGCAGCTCCTACGAGCAGTACGTC. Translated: CSASGTSSSYEQYV.

The CDR3 region is CASSPSSGNQPQHF. The CDR3 bases are TGTGCCAGCAGCCCGAGTAGTGGGAATCAGCCCCAGCATTTT. The chain uses TRBV9 and TRBJ1-5; D call uncertain. CDR1 and CDR2 (germline): SGDLS, YYNGEE. Trimming took 4 bases from V and 4 from J, leaving 12 bases between them. The CDR3 length is 14 residues.

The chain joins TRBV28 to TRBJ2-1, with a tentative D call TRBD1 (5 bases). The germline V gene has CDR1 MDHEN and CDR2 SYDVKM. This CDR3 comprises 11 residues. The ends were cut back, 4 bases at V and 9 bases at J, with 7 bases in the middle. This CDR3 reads CASSSGFEQFF. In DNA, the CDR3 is TGTGCCAGCAGTTCAGGGTTTGAGCAGTTCTTC. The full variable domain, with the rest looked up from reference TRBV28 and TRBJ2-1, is DVKVTQSSRYLVKRTGEKVFLECVQDMDHENMFWYRQDPGLGLRLIYFSYDVKMKEKGDIPEGYSVSREKKERFSLILESASTNQTSMYLCASSSGFEQFFGPGTRLTVL.

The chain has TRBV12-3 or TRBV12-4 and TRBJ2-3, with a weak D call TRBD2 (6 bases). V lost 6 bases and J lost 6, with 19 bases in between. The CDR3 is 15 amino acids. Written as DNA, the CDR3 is TGTGCCAGCAGCCCGCCTAGCGCTCTCTTCGATACGCAGTATTTT. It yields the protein CASSPPSALFDTQYF.

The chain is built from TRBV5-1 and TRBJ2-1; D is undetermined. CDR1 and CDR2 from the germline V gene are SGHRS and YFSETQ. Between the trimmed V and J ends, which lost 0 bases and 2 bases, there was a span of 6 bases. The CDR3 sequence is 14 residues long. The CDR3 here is CASSLETAYNEQFF. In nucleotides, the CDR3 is TGCGCCAGCAGCTTGGAAACAGCCTACAATGAGCAGTTCTTC.

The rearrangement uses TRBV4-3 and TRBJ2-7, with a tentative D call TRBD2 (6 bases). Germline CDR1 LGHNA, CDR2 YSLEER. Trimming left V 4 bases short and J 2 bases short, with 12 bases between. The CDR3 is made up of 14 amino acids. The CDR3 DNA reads TGCGCCAGCAGCCTAGACGGGGGAGCCTACGAGCAGTACTTC. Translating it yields CASSLDGGAYEQYF.